The T cell receptor beta chain under discussion was sequenced for a study of T cell responses to AZD1222 COVID-19 vaccine. On this clone: Its cognate antigen is unknown.

The study's findings and limits: Variant regions that are unmutated are reportedly the target of nearly half of spike-specific TCRs.

Sequencing was performed with immunoSEQ multiplex PCR; in TCRdb, only in-frame clones are kept and a portion is missing. In the table there are roughly 170,000 clones, roughly 92% of which are singletons. Trimming pared 2 bases from V and 3 bases from J, leaving 10 bases between. CDR3 length: 14 residues. In germline, CDR1 is MDHEN, CDR2 SYDVKM. This chain connects TRBV28 to TRBJ1-1, with D unclear. Sequenced here: peripheral blood, sampled 28 days after the second AZD1222 dose. This sequence was found in an adult who received the AZD1222 COVID-19 vaccine. CDR3 sequence (DNA): TGTGCCAGCAGTTTACTTGACGGTTACACTGAAGCTTTCTTT. Translating it yields CASSLLDGYTEAFF.